Sequencing of this T cell receptor (beta chain) was carried out in a study of shared clonotypes between healthy human individuals. Study findings and constraints: The diversity represented, both genetic and in exposure history, was limited by few donors.

The CDR3 has 16 amino acids. The V end lost 3 bases, the J end lost 8 bases, and 19 bases lay between the germline ends. CDR1 KGHSH and CDR2 LQKENI come from the germline V gene. Produced via immunoSEQ multiplex PCR; TCRdb's table is partial and in-frame only. The sample consists of 900,000 to 1,200,000 clones, approximately 78% of them appearing once. This clone was recorded only once. What it binds is unknown. The source is a man aged 18 to 29 in good health. Some clones in this sample may be carry-over from other donors' samples. V is TRBV18 and J is TRBJ1-4; no clear D gene. The specimen sequenced was memory CD4+ T cells from PBMCs. Subset of the sample: CD45RA-negative fraction. Here the CDR3 reads CASSPTRMGAEEKLFF. CDR3 in DNA: TGTGCCAGCTCACCGACCCGCATGGGAGCGGAAGAAAAACTGTTTTTT.